This T cell receptor (beta chain) derives from a study of cytomegalovirus exposure and HLA in healthy donors. CDR3 length equals 13 residues. The germline V and J ends were trimmed by 0 bases and 6 bases, with 5 bases remaining between them. Germline CDR1 and CDR2: WSHSY and SAAADI. With 60 Vbeta and 13 Jbeta primers, the PCR was carried out. This table comes from immunoSEQ multiplex PCR, and its TCRdb copy is limited to in-frame clones, with some not included. The specimen's table records about 96,000 clones. The chain has TRBV10-2 and TRBJ1-4, with D unresolved. This sequence was found in a woman aged 25-40 years in good health and CMV-seronegative. The sample taken for sequencing was PBMCs. In DNA, the CDR3 is TGCGCCAGCAGTGAGTCGAGGGATGAAAAACTGTTTTTT. Amino acids: CASSESRDEKLFF.